The clone carrying this T cell receptor beta chain occurred once. Original handling: Amplification from reference gene primers served as the basis for estimated nucleated cell counts. Assay used: immunoSEQ multiplex PCR; TCRdb lists only in-frame clones, some missing. That table is the source of V, J and clone size, and D and trimming were worked out from the DNA. The profile shows roughly 50,000 clones, approximately 80% of them singletons. This entry belongs to a study of blood T cell repertoires in COVID-19. Germline CDR1 KGHSH, CDR2 LQKENI. CDR3 length: 14 residues. The V gene lost 3 bases and the J gene lost 3 bases, with 9 bases spanning the gap.

The source is a man between 65 and 80 years old with acute or convalescent COVID-19. Sequencing used peripheral blood. The rearrangement uses TRBV18 and TRBJ1-5; D gene unclear. CDR3 sequence (DNA): TGTGCCAGCTCACCTGAGAGGCTCAATCAGCCCCAGCATTTT. Translation gives CASSPERLNQPQHF.